These 11 T cell receptor beta chains originate from one sample sequenced in a study of T cells after yellow fever vaccination. Via MiXCR, TCRdb re-called the 5' RACE reads, giving one row per CDR3 protein. This sample has some 300,000 distinct CDR3 sequences; 8.5% to 10% occur once, and the top ten carry 3% to 4%. The sample in question was CD4+ T cells sorted from PBMCs, obtained 5 days after the yellow fever booster vaccination. The receptor source for this set is a man between 18 and 29 years old who received the YFV17D yellow fever vaccine.

The chain has TRBV5-1 and TRBJ2-3; TRBD1 matches 7 bases. The germline V gene encodes CDR1 SGHRS and CDR2 YFSETQ. The CDR3 totals 15 residues. Trimming at V came to 3 bases and at J to 2 bases, leaving 6 bases not matched to a gene. CDR3 sequence (DNA): TGCGCCAGCAGCTCCCCGGGACAGACCACAGATACGCAGTATTTT. Protein: CASSSPGQTTDTQYF.

V is TRBV20-1 and J is TRBJ1-2, with D possibly being TRBD1 (5 bases). The CDR3 extends over 12 amino acids. Germline values: CDR1 DFQATT, CDR2 SNEGSKA (reference sequence). The V and J ends lost 2 bases and 8 bases respectively, with 12 bases between them. CDR3 sequence reads: CSARLEGSGYTF. CDR3 DNA: TGCAGTGCTAGACTAGAGGGGTCGGGCTACACCTTC.

There are a few counts of this clonotype. The V call is TRBV6-2 or TRBV6-3, the J call TRBJ2-1; 13 bases line up with TRBD2. Per germline, CDR1 MNHEY and CDR2 SVGEGT. The CDR3 has 16 residues. Unmatched junction bases numbered 9, after V lost 5 bases and J lost 8 bases. The CDR3 nucleotides are TGTGCCAGCAGTCCACTAGGGACTAGCGGGGTCTATGAGCAGTTCTTC. Its translation is CASSPLGTSGVYEQFF.

The chain combines TRBV12-3 or TRBV12-4 with TRBJ1-2, with a tentative D call TRBD1 (5 bases). This CDR3 spans 17 amino acids. V was pared by 0 bases and J by 4 bases, with 18 bases between. CDR3 sequence (DNA): TGTGCCAGCAGTTTAGCCAGGTTGAGGGGCGCGGGCTATGGCTACACCTTC. Translated, it gives CASSLARLRGAGYGYTF.

There are a few counts of this clonotype. The rearrangement links TRBV9 to TRBJ1-4, with a tentative D call TRBD1 (5 bases). Germline V gives CDR1 SGDLS, CDR2 YYNGEE. There are 16 residues in the CDR3. V was clipped by 5 bases and J by 0 bases, with 14 bases between them. CDR3 nucleotides: TGTGCCAGCAGTCCCGGGGGACCCGCAACTAATGAAAAACTGTTTTTT. Its protein is CASSPGGPATNEKLFF.

This clonotype was seen at least ten times. The J gene is TRBJ2-2, the V gene TRBV6-2 or TRBV6-3; D unclear. V lost 6 bases and J lost 2, with 7 bases in between. The CDR3 consists of 13 residues. Germline V gene lookup returns CDR1 MNHEY and CDR2 SVGEGT. CDR3 nucleotides: TGTGCCAGCAGAGCCCAAAACACCGGGGAGCTGTTTTTT. This encodes CASRAQNTGELFF.

In this sample, this clonotype turned up a few times. This rearrangement joins TRBV6-5 to TRBJ1-6, with D uncertain. Per the germline V gene, CDR1 is MNHEY and CDR2 is SVGAGI. CDR3 size: 13 residues. Trimming took off 2 bases at V and 14 bases at J, with 13 bases between the two ends. The CDR3 reads CASSYGRGSALHF. The CDR3, as DNA: TGTGCCAGCAGTTACGGACGGGGATCAGCCCTCCACTTT.

This clonotype was counted only a few times. The chain couples TRBV11-2 to TRBJ2-1, with D possibly TRBD2 on 6 matching bases. Between the trimmed V and J ends, which lost 6 bases and 2 bases, there was a span of 14 bases. Germline CDR1 SGHAT, CDR2 FQNNGV. The CDR3 runs to 15 residues. CDR3 sequence (DNA): TGTGCCAGCAGTCAATCATCGGGGGCCTACAATGAGCAGTTCTTC. Translated: CASSQSSGAYNEQFF. Looking up the rest from reference TRBV11-2 and TRBJ2-1 gives the full variable domain: EAGVAQSPRYKIIEKRQSVAFWCNPISGHATLYWYQQILGQGPKLLIQFQNNGVVDDSQLPKDRFSAERLKGVDSTLKIQPAKLEDSAVYLCASSQSSGAYNEQFFGPGTRLTVL.

This clonotype was seen ten or more times. V and J are TRBV10-3 and TRBJ2-2; perhaps TRBD1 as D (7 bases). Deletions cut 7 bases from V and 0 bases from J, with 15 bases between. The length of the CDR3 is 16 residues. CDR1 ENHRY and CDR2 SYGVKD come from the germline V gene. CDR3 DNA sequence: TGTGCCATCACCGCGGGGACAGATACGAACACCGGGGAGCTGTTTTTT. Its translation is CAITAGTDTNTGELFF.

The chain joins TRBV7-2 to TRBJ2-1; TRBD1 matches at 8 bases. V trimming: 5 bases; J trimming: 3 bases; junction bases outside the gene matches: 6. CDR3 length equals 15 residues. The germline gives CDR1 SGHTA, CDR2 FQGNSA. The CDR3 loop reads CASSIQGGVYNEQFF. CDR3 in DNA: TGTGCCAGCAGCATACAGGGGGGCGTCTACAATGAGCAGTTCTTC.

The CDR3 spells CASSEGGLGTEAFF. CDR3 DNA: TGTGCCAGCAGCGAAGGTGGACTGGGCACTGAAGCTTTCTTT. The rearrangement links TRBV4-2 to TRBJ1-1; D gene uncertain. The germline V and J ends were trimmed by 5 bases and 4 bases, with 14 bases remaining between them. The CDR3 has 14 residues. CDR1 and CDR2 (germline): LGHNA, YNFKEQ.